What follows are 21 T cell receptor beta chains derived from one specimen sequenced in a study of graft-versus-host responses after intestinal transplantation. The starting material, graft tissue, was processed to release intraepithelial and lamina propria lymphocytes. Clones were read by immunoSEQ multiplex PCR, and TCRdb kept only the in-frame ones, dropping some. The sample consists of some 15,000 clones, roughly 80% of them appearing once. The sequenced sample was ileum tissue, obtained just under 600 days after intestinal transplantation. Every receptor here comes from a human patient who received an intestinal transplant, so some T cells may come from the graft donor.

This clone was seen more than once but under ten times. This chain uses TRBV19 with TRBJ1-3, with D uncertain. V lost 3 bases to trimming and J lost 0 bases, with 15 bases between them. This CDR3 region has 17 residues. Per the germline V gene, CDR1 is LNHDA and CDR2 is SQIVND (reference sequence). The CDR3 DNA reads TGTGCCAGTAGTATCTCGTGGGTCCCTTACTCTGGAAACACCATATATTTT. As protein: CASSISWVPYSGNTIYF.

The chain uses TRBV12-2 and TRBJ1-5; TRBD1, the D gene given by the table, was not confirmed from the DNA. TRBV12-2 is listed as a pseudogene. The CDR3 sequence is 16 residues long. The CDR3 region is CASRLVRRGSNQPQHF. The CDR3, as DNA: TGTGCAAGTCGCTTAGTTCGCAGGGGTAGCAATCAGCCCCAGCATTTT.

This clone came up a few times. V gene TRBV27 combines with J gene TRBJ2-7, with 11 positions matching TRBD1. Germline CDR1 is MNHEY and CDR2 is SMNVEV (reference sequence). With 3 bases clipped from V and 3 bases from J, the junction kept 4 bases outside the gene matches. This CDR3 region has 15 residues. The CDR3 reads CASSFGQGAIYEQYF. CDR3 nucleotide sequence: TGTGCCAGCAGTTTCGGACAGGGGGCAATCTACGAGCAGTACTTC.

This CDR3 is CASSLGQGFNGELFF. The CDR3 nucleotides are TGCGCCAGCAGCTTGGGACAGGGGTTTAACGGGGAGCTGTTTTTT. The genes are TRBV5-1 and TRBJ2-2; 8 bases line up with TRBD1. The CDR3 consists of 15 residues. Germline CDR1 is SGHRS and CDR2 is YFSETQ. The V segment lost 0 bases and the J segment 7 bases; nucleotides outside the gene matches: 5.

The chain joins TRBV12-5 to TRBJ1-5, with D tentatively TRBD1 (6 bases). From germline, CDR1 is LGHNT and CDR2 FRNRAP. The germline V and J ends were trimmed by 1 base and 0 bases, with 7 bases remaining between them. The CDR3 spans 15 residues. For the CDR3, the DNA is TGTGCTAGTGGTTTGGGGACAGTTAGCAATCAGCCCCAGCATTTT. This encodes CASGLGTVSNQPQHF.

This clone has only one observation. The chain employs TRBV7-3 and TRBJ2-3, with D uncertain. The CDR3 has 14 amino acids. The germline V gene has CDR1 SGHTA and CDR2 FQGTGA. Trimming took 5 bases from V and 2 from J, leaving 11 bases between them. The CDR3 bases are TGTGCCAGCAGCCCTACGCGGCACACAGATACGCAGTATTTT. Its translation: CASSPTRHTDTQYF.

The V and J genes are TRBV5-6 and TRBJ1-1, with 8 positions matching TRBD1. This CDR3 spans 13 amino acids. Germline lookup yields CDR1 SGHDT and CDR2 YYEEEE. V was clipped by 4 bases and J by 7 bases; unmatched bases: 6. CDR3 in amino acids: CASSLQGESEAFF. The CDR3 DNA reads as TGTGCCAGCAGCCTACAGGGGGAGAGTGAAGCTTTCTTT.

The chain uses TRBV5-8 and TRBJ2-1; 10 bases are a match to TRBD2. The CDR3 has 15 residues. V gave up 0 bases and J gave up 5 bases; unmatched junction bases: 2. Germline CDR1 reads SGHTS; CDR2 reads YDEGEE. CDR3 nucleotide sequence: TGTGCCAGCAGCTTGGGGCTAGCGGGGGACAATGAGCAGTTCTTC. It yields the protein CASSLGLAGDNEQFF.

This sequence joins TRBV7-9 and TRBJ2-5; D ambiguous. V lost 4 bases, J lost 2 bases, and 11 bases lay in between. CDR1 SEHNR and CDR2 FQNEAQ come from the germline V gene (reference sequence). This CDR3 spans 14 amino acids. CDR3 sequence (DNA): TGTGCCAGCAGCTACAGACCGGAACAAGAGACCCAGTACTTC. Translated, it gives CASSYRPEQETQYF. Drawing the rest from reference TRBV7-9 and TRBJ2-5, the complete variable domain is DTGVSQNPRHKITKRGQNVTFRCDPISEHNRLYWYRQTLGQGPEFLTYFQNEAQLEKSRLLSDRFSAERPKGSFSTLEIQRTEQGDSAMYLCASSYRPEQETQYFGPGTRLLVL.

This chain connects TRBV5-4 to TRBJ2-6, with no clear D. Trimming removed 7 bases at V and 5 bases at J, with 25 bases between. The germline V gene encodes CDR1 SGHNT and CDR2 YYREEE (reference sequence). This CDR3 contains 18 residues. In DNA form, the CDR3 reads TGTGCCAGCTGGATAGACGTAACCAGACAAAGTCGGGCCAACGTCCTGACTTTC. Translated: CASWIDVTRQSRANVLTF.

The chain recombines TRBV25-1 with TRBJ1-2, with 10 bases that match TRBD1. The CDR3 spans 14 residues. J gave up 5 bases and V 3 bases, and 3 bases lay outside the gene matches. Germline V gives CDR1 MGHDK, CDR2 SYGVNS. The CDR3 bases are TGTGCCAGCAGTGACGGACAGGGGGGATATGGCTACACCTTC. Translating it yields CASSDGQGGYGYTF.

The J gene is TRBJ1-5, the V gene TRBV5-5; a weak D match, TRBD1 (5 bases). Trimming took off 3 bases at V and 5 bases at J, with 15 bases between the two ends. CDR1 and CDR2 (germline): SGHKS, YYEKEE (reference sequence). The CDR3 length is 15 residues. The chain's CDR3 is CASSSYSQGYQPQHF. The DNA of the CDR3 is TGTGCCAGCAGCTCCTACTCTCAGGGCTATCAGCCCCAGCATTTT.

The J gene is TRBJ2-7, the V gene TRBV7-8; 11 positions agree with TRBD2. Germline V gives CDR1 SGHVS, CDR2 FQNEAQ. V lost 5 bases to trimming and J lost 2 bases; unmatched junction nucleotides: 2. The CDR3 sequence is 14 residues long. The CDR3 DNA sequence: TGTGCCAGCAGCCCTAGCGGGGGGACCTACGAGCAGTACTTC. This translates into CASSPSGGTYEQYF.

V is TRBV4-1 and J is TRBJ2-7; D possibly corresponds to TRBD1 (6 bases). The germline V gene has CDR1 MGHRA and CDR2 YSYEKL. The CDR3 runs 14 residues. The V end lost 8 bases, the J end lost 1 base, and 15 bases lay between the germline ends. The CDR3 DNA reads as TGCGCCAGCTCCCCTATAAGGGGGTCCTACGAGCAGTACTTC. Translated: CASSPIRGSYEQYF.

This clone was detected a few times. The J gene is TRBJ2-7, the V gene TRBV30; D is tentatively TRBD1 or TRBD2 (5 bases each). The germline V gene encodes CDR1 GTSNPN and CDR2 SVGIG (reference sequence). With 6 bases removed from V and 0 bases from J, the gap between germline ends came to 12 bases. The CDR3 has 13 amino acids. The CDR3 spells CACSRDHSYEQYF. The CDR3 DNA sequence: TGTGCCTGTAGCCGGGACCACTCCTACGAGCAGTACTTC.

The rearrangement links TRBV5-4 to TRBJ2-7; weak D call: TRBD2 (6 bases). Trimming took 4 bases from V and 5 from J, leaving 22 bases between them. CDR1 and CDR2 (germline): SGHNT, YYREEE (reference sequence). The CDR3 runs to 16 residues. CDR3 protein: CASSLPGREILDEQYF. As DNA, the CDR3 is TGTGCCAGCAGCCTCCCTGGACGGGAGATTCTAGACGAGCAGTACTTC.

This chain uses TRBV5-1 with TRBJ2-7, with 10 bases that match TRBD2. This CDR3 region has 14 residues. V lost 7 bases to trimming and J lost 3 bases; unmatched junction nucleotides: 7. Germline CDR1 SGHRS, CDR2 YFSETQ. Here the CDR3 reads CASSGGTSDYEQYF. Written as DNA, the CDR3 is TGCGCCAGCTCCGGAGGGACTAGCGACTACGAGCAGTACTTC.

This clone was counted once. The chain employs TRBV18 and TRBJ1-4; D gene unclear. This CDR3 has 15 residues. V was clipped by 1 base and J by 8 bases, with 14 bases between them. Germline loops: CDR1 KGHSH, CDR2 LQKENI. The CDR3 coding sequence is TGTGCCAGCTCACCACGTCAGGTCCCGGAGGAAAAACTGTTTTTT. This encodes CASSPRQVPEEKLFF.

The J gene is TRBJ1-1, the V gene TRBV11-2, with TRBD1 as a possible D gene (5 bases). Between the trimmed V and J ends, which lost 5 bases and 5 bases, there was a span of 9 bases. The CDR3 runs to 12 residues. The germline CDR1 and CDR2 sequences are SGHAT and FQNNGV. The CDR3 nucleotides are TGTGCCAGCAGCCCTTGGACAACTGAAGCTTTCTTT. Residues: CASSPWTTEAFF.

V usage is TRBV9 and J usage is TRBJ2-5; D uncertain. V lost 0 bases to trimming and J lost 2 bases, with 5 bases between them. The CDR3 consists of 13 residues. CDR1 SGDLS and CDR2 YYNGEE come from the germline V gene. As DNA, the CDR3 is TGTGCCAGCAGCGTAGACTTACAAGAGACCCAGTACTTC. It specifies CASSVDLQETQYF. Using reference TRBV9 and TRBJ2-5 for the parts outside the CDR3, the full variable domain is DSGVTQTPKHLITATGQRVTLRCSPRSGDLSVYWYQQSLDQGLQFLIQYYNGEERAKGNILERFSAQQFPDLHSELNLSSLELGDSALYFCASSVDLQETQYFGPGTRLLVL.

This clone was picked up a small number of times. The gene calls are TRBV5-1 and TRBJ1-5, with 7 bases lining up with TRBD1. The CDR3 is 16 amino acids. CDR1 and CDR2 from the germline V gene are SGHRS and YFSETQ. Unmatched junction bases numbered 7, after V lost 4 bases and J lost 0 bases. The CDR3, as DNA: TGCGCCAGCAGCCTACAGGGGAGCTATAGCAATCAGCCCCAGCATTTT. Amino acid sequence: CASSLQGSYSNQPQHF.